This TCR beta chain was documented in a study of cytomegalovirus exposure and HLA in healthy donors. As for the study in general: HLA-typed donors were the source of approximately 88 million unique TCRs held in an early data release. Study findings and constraints: The Asian-associated ancestry cluster reportedly had fewer N-insertions than the approximately 690-donor mean in a later analysis. Apart from CMV serostatus, no immune exposure information was available.

PCR used 60 Vbeta primers and 13 Jbeta primers. Some clones are missing from TCRdb's copy, which holds only in-frame ones; the method was immunoSEQ multiplex PCR. This sample has nearly 200,000 clones; around 79% occur once, and the top ten carry about 0.36%. At the time of sampling, donors were nominally healthy, though unrecorded immune exposures were likely. Note on this clone: Its antigen is not known.

Sequenced material: PBMCs. The sequence came from a male donor in good health and CMV-seropositive.

As DNA, the CDR3 is TGTGCCAGCGCCCCCTGGGGAGGAGGTGAGCAGTTCTTC. Translation: CASAPWGGGEQFF. The chain is built from TRBV27 and TRBJ2-1; D is possibly TRBD2 (6 bases). V was cut by 8 bases and J by 9 bases, with 17 bases left in between. The CDR3 extends over 13 amino acids. CDR1 is MNHEY and CDR2 is SMNVEV in the germline V gene (reference sequence).